The T cell receptor (beta chain) described here comes from a study of blood T cells in healthy people across ages. Sample-barcoded 5' priming and a J-beta primer mix drove a second PCR of roughly 7 to 11 cycles. TCRdb passed the 5' RACE reads through MiXCR, listing each CDR3 protein once. The repertoire includes 1.5 million to 2 million distinct CDR3 sequences, 28% of them detected once, and more than 6% sits in the top ten. In its sample, this clonotype was seen a few times. This TCR came from a woman in her 30s in good health. Material for sequencing was blood.

CDR3 bases: TGTGCCGGCCTCCCGCGGGCGGGATTTTCCGAGCAGTACTTC. Its translation: CAGLPRAGFSEQYF. This chain joins TRBV6-2 or TRBV6-3 and TRBJ2-4, with TRBD2 as a possible D gene (6 bases). The end of the DNA fits TRBJ2-7 better, so the J call may be wrong. Per germline, CDR1 MNHEY and CDR2 SVGEGT. The CDR3 covers 14 residues.